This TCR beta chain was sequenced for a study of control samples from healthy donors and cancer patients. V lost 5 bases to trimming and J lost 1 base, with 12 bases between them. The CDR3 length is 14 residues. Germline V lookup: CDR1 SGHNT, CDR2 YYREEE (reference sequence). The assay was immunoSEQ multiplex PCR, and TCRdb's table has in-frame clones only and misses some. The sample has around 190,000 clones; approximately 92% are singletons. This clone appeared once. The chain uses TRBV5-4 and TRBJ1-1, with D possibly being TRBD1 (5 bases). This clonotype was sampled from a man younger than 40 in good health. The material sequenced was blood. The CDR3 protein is CASRGGTENTEAFF. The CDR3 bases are TGTGCCAGCAGGGGCGGGACTGAGAACACTGAAGCTTTCTTT.